This paragraph reports one T cell receptor beta chain. Its antigen is as yet unknown. The sample comes from a study of cytomegalovirus exposure and HLA in healthy donors. Notes on the study in general: Productive status was seen about 90% or about 30% of the time for most TCR beta V segments in an earlier analysis.

PCR primers comprised 60 Vbeta and 13 Jbeta primers. TCRdb keeps only in-frame clones here, not all; method: immunoSEQ multiplex PCR. The repertoire holds about 94,000 clones, with over 60% as singletons. The V gene's germline CDR1 is SGHTA and CDR2 FQGTGA. V trimming: 5 bases; J trimming: 3 bases; junction bases outside the gene matches: 5. The CDR3 is made up of 15 amino acids. V usage is TRBV7-3 and J usage is TRBJ1-5, with 9 bases that match TRBD1. This receptor was taken from a man younger than 40 in good health and CMV-seronegative. The specimen was PBMCs. For the CDR3, the DNA is TGTGCCAGCAGCCTGGGGACAGGGTCCAATCAGCCCCAGCATTTT. This encodes CASSLGTGSNQPQHF.